This T cell receptor (beta chain) was identified during a study of T cell repertoires in cytomegalovirus infection. Study-wide context: Public TCR beta signatures were indicative of both CMV infection and a matching HLA type. Study-level findings and limits: CMV-specific HLA-C-restricted TCR beta clonotypes dominated the ex vivo response.

TCRdb called the reads again in MiXCR, with one record for every CDR3 protein. The sample holds 250,000 to 300,000 distinct CDR3 sequences; about 26% are singletons and the top ten take around 14%. About this clonotype: Its antigen is not identified.

The CDR3 length is 15 residues. Germline values: CDR1 KGHSH, CDR2 LQKENI. Trimming stripped 4 bases from V and 2 bases from J, with 12 bases between. The clonotype originates from a human donor in good health (CMV status not recorded). Some clones in this sample may be carry-over from other donors' samples. The sample was PBMCs. The genes are TRBV18 and TRBJ2-1; D is unclear. The CDR3 here is CASSRDDNAYNEQFF. The CDR3 DNA reads as TGTGCCAGCTCACGCGATGACAACGCCTACAATGAGCAGTTCTTC.